A selection of T cell receptor beta chains follows, all from one sample in a study of neurological immune-mediated disorders. Using its own MiXCR run on the 5' RACE reads, TCRdb lists one record per CDR3 protein. The sample carries approximately 85,000 distinct CDR3 sequences, roughly an eighth recorded once. Specimen: PBMCs. Receptors were obtained from a female donor with HTLV-1-associated myelopathy (HAM/TSP). Each CDR3 is given with its conserved first and last residue. D genes are given only for firm matches. Clone size is shown for a subset of rows, as once, few, many or a class of expanded clone.

clone_size | j_call | v_call | d_call | cdr3_nt | cdr3_aa
. | TRBJ1-2 | TRBV5-6 | . | TGTGCCAGCAGCTTGCTTTTGTCAGAGGCATATGGCTACACCTTC | CASSLLLSEAYGYTF
many | TRBJ1-4 | TRBV5-1 | . | TGCGCCAGCAGCCCGGGCCCTAATGAAAAACTGTTTTTT | CASSPGPNEKLFF
few | TRBJ2-1 | TRBV7-2 | . | TGTGCCAGCAGCTTCCGGAGGGCGGGGCGTTACTATGAGCAGTTCTTC | CASSFRRAGRYYEQFF
many | TRBJ2-3 | TRBV20-1 | TRBD2 | TGCAGTGCTAGGGGCGAGCGGGGGCCGTACACAGATACGCAGTATTTT | CSARGERGPYTDTQYF
many | TRBJ2-7 | TRBV10-1 | TRBD2 | TGCGCCAGCAACCGAGCGGGGGGCTACGAGCAGTACTTC | CASNRAGGYEQYF
many | TRBJ1-3 | TRBV12-3/TRBV12-4 | . | TGTGCCAGCAGTACCCGGACCCTATTCTCTGGAAACACCATATATTTT | CASSTRTLFSGNTIYF
many | TRBJ1-3 | TRBV6-5 | . | TGTGCCAGCAGGGAAGACGGATTCTCTGGAAACACCATATATTTT | CASREDGFSGNTIYF
many | TRBJ2-7 | TRBV4-2 | TRBD1 | TGTGCCAGCAGCCAAGGCCCGGGACAGGGGCCCAAAGAGCAGTACTTC | CASSQGPGQGPKEQYF
. | TRBJ2-3 | TRBV20-1 | TRBD2 | TGCAGTGCTAGTAAAGCGGGGGGGCCAGATACGCAGTATTTT | CSASKAGGPDTQYF
. | TRBJ1-1 | TRBV14 | . | TGTGCCAGCAGCCCATATACAGGGTCGGGCGTGAACACTGAAGCTTTCTTT | CASSPYTGSGVNTEAFF
many | TRBJ2-1 | TRBV7-9 | TRBD1 | TGTGCCAGCAGCTCAGGACAGGCGCCCATCAATGAGCAGTTCTTC | CASSSGQAPINEQFF
. | TRBJ2-7 | TRBV12-3/TRBV12-4 | . | TGTGCCAGCAGTTTAGCGCCCCGTGGGTACGAGCAGTACTTC | CASSLAPRGYEQYF
many | TRBJ1-2 | TRBV27 | . | TGTGCCAGCAGTTCGACAGAGAACTATGGCTACACCTTC | CASSSTENYGYTF
many | TRBJ1-1 | TRBV7-3 | . | TGTGCCAGCAGCTTAACCGGTGGACCCATGAACACTGAAGCTTTCTTT | CASSLTGGPMNTEAFF
many | TRBJ2-3 | TRBV20-1 | . | TGCAGTCTCGGTGGGGCTAGAACAGATACGCAGTATTTT | CSLGGARTDTQYF
many | TRBJ2-1 | TRBV28 | TRBD2 | TGTGCCAGCAGTTTTTTGGCGGGGGGCTACAATGAGCAGTTCTTC | CASSFLAGGYNEQFF
few | TRBJ2-6 | TRBV5-1 | . | TGCGCCAGCAGCCCCCCAGAAACAGGGGCCAACGTCCTGACTTTC | CASSPPETGANVLTF
many | TRBJ2-4 | TRBV5-1 | . | TGCGCCAGCAGCCCCGACAGGCAAAACATTCAGTACTTC | CASSPDRQNIQYF
many | TRBJ2-7 | TRBV10-3 | TRBD2 | TGTGCCATCAGTGCTAGCGGGGGTAACTACGAGCAGTACTTC | CAISASGGNYEQYF
few | TRBJ2-3 | TRBV6-1 | TRBD2 | TGTGCCAGCAGCTATATGCGGGGGGCCAACACAGATACGCAGTATTTT | CASSYMRGANTDTQYF
many | TRBJ2-3 | TRBV29-1 | . | TGCAGCGTTGAAGGGGGGGCCACAGATACGCAGTATTTT | CSVEGGATDTQYF
many | TRBJ2-1 | TRBV29-1 | . | TGCAGCTTCCTGGGGCGGTCCCGAAGGTATGAGCAGTTCTTC | CSFLGRSRRYEQFF
many | TRBJ2-7 | TRBV5-1 | . | TGCGCCAGCAGCGGTGACAGGTTTAACTACGAGCAGTACTTC | CASSGDRFNYEQYF
many | TRBJ2-4 | TRBV6-6 | . | TGTGCCAGCAGTATCAGGGTAACGGCCAAAAACATTCAGTACTTC | CASSIRVTAKNIQYF
many | TRBJ2-1 | TRBV7-9 | . | TGTGCCAGCAGCTTGGGACCGACGCCCTACAATGAGCAGTTCTTC | CASSLGPTPYNEQFF
many | TRBJ2-7 | TRBV20-1 | TRBD1 | TGCAGTGCTAGATCCCTACAGGGGAACGAGCAGTACTTC | CSARSLQGNEQYF
many | TRBJ2-1 | TRBV9 | TRBD1 | TGTGCCAGCAGCGTGGGACAGGGGAAGTTGAATGAGCAGTTCTTC | CASSVGQGKLNEQFF
many | TRBJ2-7 | TRBV10-3 | TRBD2 | TGTGCCATCAGTGATATAGCGGGGGGCGGAGGTGTGGAGCAGTACTTC | CAISDIAGGGGVEQYF
many | TRBJ2-1 | TRBV18 | . | TGTGCCAGCTCACCCGCGCGACAGAACAATGAGCAGTTCTTC | CASSPARQNNEQFF
many | TRBJ1-2 | TRBV5-1 | . | TGCGCCAGCAGCTTTACCCCCATCGGGACCTATGGCTACACCTTC | CASSFTPIGTYGYTF
many | TRBJ1-4 | TRBV2 | . | TGTGCCAGCAGTGAAAAGATGGGAGAAAAACTGTTTTTT | CASSEKMGEKLFF
many | TRBJ2-2 | TRBV24-1 | . | TGTGCCACCAGTGATTTCGAGGGATCGAACACCGGGGAGCTGTTTTTT | CATSDFEGSNTGELFF
many | TRBJ2-7 | TRBV14 | . | TGTGCCAGCAGCCAAGACTACACCGCCTCCGAGCAGTACTTC | CASSQDYTASEQYF
. | TRBJ2-5 | TRBV20-1 | TRBD1 | TGTAGTGCTGGATCAGGGACAGGGGTTAAGACCCAGTACTTC | CSAGSGTGVKTQYF
many | TRBJ2-7 | TRBV28 | . | TGTGCCAGCAGTTTCCCAGGGGGGTCCTACGAGCAGTACTTC | CASSFPGGSYEQYF
. | TRBJ1-2 | TRBV28 | . | TGTGCCAGCAAGTCCGGAGATCGCTTAAACTATGGCTACACCTTC | CASKSGDRLNYGYTF
. | TRBJ2-7 | TRBV5-1 | TRBD2 | TGCGCCAGCAGCCGGGACCCAGGGATAGCGGGGGGTGAGCAGTACTTC | CASSRDPGIAGGEQYF
many | TRBJ2-4 | TRBV30 | . | TGTGCCTGGAGTGTACCCGAAAACATTCAGTACTTC | CAWSVPENIQYF
many | TRBJ2-3 | TRBV5-1 | TRBD2 | TGCGCCAGCAGCTTGTTACGGGGGGAAAACACAGATACGCAGTATTTT | CASSLLRGENTDTQYF
many | TRBJ1-1 | TRBV28 | . | TGTGCCAGCAGTTTAGGGGGGGAGAACACTGAAGCTTTCTTT | CASSLGGENTEAFF
many | TRBJ2-5 | TRBV5-1 | . | TGCGCCAGCAGTTTCGGGACAGCGGGGTTAATGGAGACCCAGTACTTC | CASSFGTAGLMETQYF
many | TRBJ2-5 | TRBV7-9 | TRBD2 | TGTGCCAGCAGCTTTGCCAGCGGGGGTACCCAAGAGACCCAGTACTTC | CASSFASGGTQETQYF